One and the same sample provided the 8 T cell receptor beta chains below, sequenced in a study of glioma-infiltrating T cells after dendritic cell vaccination. The method was immunoSEQ multiplex PCR; TCRdb's version includes in-frame clones alone and lacks a portion of them. The sample consists of fewer than 85,000 clones, 70% to 90% of them appearing once. The specimen was blood, collected before dendritic cell vaccination. These TCRs come from a human donor with glioblastoma.

The V and J genes are TRBV30 and TRBJ2-1; the match to TRBD1 covers 11 bases. This CDR3 spans 13 amino acids. With V trimmed by 5 bases and J by 7 bases, 4 bases remained unmatched. The germline V gene has CDR1 GTSNPN and CDR2 SVGIG (reference sequence). The chain's CDR3 is CAWFGQGANEQFF. CDR3 nucleotides: TGTGCCTGGTTCGGACAGGGGGCGAATGAGCAGTTCTTC. Based on the CDR3 plus reference TRBV30 and TRBJ2-1, the full variable domain is SQTIHQWPATLVQPVGSPLSLECTVEGTSNPNLYWYRQAAGRGLQLLFYSVGIGQISSEVPQNLSASRPQDRQFILSSKKLLLSDSGFYLCAWFGQGANEQFFGPGTRLTVL.

This chain uses TRBV2 with TRBJ2-7; 7 bases agree with TRBD2. V lost 5 bases and J lost 3; bases outside the gene matches: 7. This CDR3 has 14 amino acids. CDR1 is SNHLY and CDR2 is FYNNEI in the germline V gene. CDR3: CASSPAGDGYEQYF. CDR3 in DNA: TGTGCCAGCAGTCCGGCGGGAGACGGCTACGAGCAGTACTTC.

The chain recombines TRBV7-3 with TRBJ2-5; no reliable D call. The CDR3 runs 14 residues. CDR1 and CDR2 from the germline V gene are SGHTA and FQGTGA. Trimming shortened V by 4 bases and J by 0 bases, and 9 bases separated the two germline ends. CDR3 loop: CASSSLGNQETQYF. The CDR3 DNA is TGTGCCAGCAGCTCTCTAGGAAACCAAGAGACCCAGTACTTC.

The chain employs TRBV11-1 and TRBJ2-1, with a tentative D call TRBD1 (6 bases). The CDR3 spans 13 residues. V was clipped by 8 bases and J by 10 bases, with 18 bases between them. Looked up from germline, CDR1 is SGHAT and CDR2 is FQDESV (reference sequence). CDR3 sequence: CASSHLGAREQFF. CDR3 nucleotide sequence: TGTGCCAGCTCCCACTTGGGGGCCCGGGAGCAGTTCTTC.

This chain uses TRBV7-9 with TRBJ1-2; D may be TRBD1 (5 bases). This CDR3 has 15 amino acids. Trimming removed 5 bases at V and 0 bases at J, with 13 bases between. Germline-derived CDR1 and CDR2 are SEHNR and FQNEAQ (reference sequence). The CDR3 loop is CASSVLTDSNYGYTF. For the CDR3, the DNA is TGTGCCAGCAGCGTCCTGACAGACTCTAACTATGGCTACACCTTC.

CDR3 sequence (DNA): TGTGCCTGGGGCGGAAGACGCGCGTCGACCTACGAGCAGTACTTC. Amino acids: CAWGGRRASTYEQYF. The genes are TRBV30 and TRBJ2-7; no definite D call. Trimming took 5 bases from V and 2 from J, leaving 19 bases between them. The CDR3 has 15 residues. In germline, CDR1 is GTSNPN, CDR2 SVGIG (reference sequence).

The rearrangement joins TRBV5-1 to TRBJ1-2; 8 positions match TRBD1. Per the germline V gene, CDR1 is SGHRS and CDR2 is YFSETQ. The trim removed 4 bases at V and 8 bases at J, leaving 10 bases unmatched. The CDR3 sequence is 14 residues long. The CDR3 spells CASSLTGGREGYTF. The CDR3 nucleotides read TGCGCCAGCAGCCTAACAGGGGGAAGAGAGGGCTACACCTTC.

The rearrangement uses TRBV30 and TRBJ2-3; D unresolved. This CDR3 region has 15 residues. Trimming cost V 2 bases and J 1 base, with 13 bases left between them. Germline CDR1 and CDR2: GTSNPN and SVGIG (reference sequence). In nucleotides, the CDR3 is TGTGCCTGGAGTAGAACCAGTTACCGCACAGATACGCAGTATTTT. It encodes CAWSRTSYRTDTQYF.